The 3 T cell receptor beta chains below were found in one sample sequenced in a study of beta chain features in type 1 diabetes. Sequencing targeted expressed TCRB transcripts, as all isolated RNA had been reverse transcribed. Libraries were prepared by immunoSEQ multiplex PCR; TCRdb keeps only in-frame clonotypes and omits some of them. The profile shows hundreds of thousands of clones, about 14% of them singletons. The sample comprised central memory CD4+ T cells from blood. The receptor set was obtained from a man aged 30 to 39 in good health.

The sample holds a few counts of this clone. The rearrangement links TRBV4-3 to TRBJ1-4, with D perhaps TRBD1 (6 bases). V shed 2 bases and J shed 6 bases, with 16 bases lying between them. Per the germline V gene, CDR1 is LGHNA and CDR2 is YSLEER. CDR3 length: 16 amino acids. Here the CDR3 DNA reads TGCGCCAGCAGCCAAAACAGGGACCCGCGGTATGAAAAACTGTTTTTT. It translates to CASSQNRDPRYEKLFF.

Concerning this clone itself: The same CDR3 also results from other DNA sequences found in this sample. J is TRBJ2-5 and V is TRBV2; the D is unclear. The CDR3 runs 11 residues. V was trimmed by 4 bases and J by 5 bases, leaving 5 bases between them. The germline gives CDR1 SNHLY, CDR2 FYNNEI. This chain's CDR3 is CASSAQETQYF. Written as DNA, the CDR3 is TGTGCCAGCAGTGCCCAGGAGACCCAGTACTTC.

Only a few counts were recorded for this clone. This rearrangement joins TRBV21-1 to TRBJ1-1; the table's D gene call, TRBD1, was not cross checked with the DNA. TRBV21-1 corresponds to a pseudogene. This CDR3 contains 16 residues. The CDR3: CASSKFVSRGDTEAFF. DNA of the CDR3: TGTGCCAGCAGCAAATTTGTAAGCAGGGGTGACACTGAAGCTTTCTTT.